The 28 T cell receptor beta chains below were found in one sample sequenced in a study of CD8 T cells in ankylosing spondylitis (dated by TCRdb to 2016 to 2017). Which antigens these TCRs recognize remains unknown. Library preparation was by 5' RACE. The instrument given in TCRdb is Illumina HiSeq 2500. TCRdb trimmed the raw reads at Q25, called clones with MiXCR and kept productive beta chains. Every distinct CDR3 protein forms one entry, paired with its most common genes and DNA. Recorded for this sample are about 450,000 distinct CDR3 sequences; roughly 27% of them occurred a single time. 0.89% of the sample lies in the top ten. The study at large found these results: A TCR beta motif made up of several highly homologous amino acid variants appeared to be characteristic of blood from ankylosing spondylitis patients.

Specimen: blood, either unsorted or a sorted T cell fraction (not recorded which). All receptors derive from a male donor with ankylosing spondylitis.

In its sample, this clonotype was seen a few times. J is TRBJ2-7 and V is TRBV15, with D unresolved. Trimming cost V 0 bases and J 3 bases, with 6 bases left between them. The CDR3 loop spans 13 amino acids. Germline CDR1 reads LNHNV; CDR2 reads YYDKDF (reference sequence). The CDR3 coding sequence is TGTGCCACCAGCAGAGACCTGAACTACGAGCAGTACGTC. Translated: CATSRDLNYEQYV.

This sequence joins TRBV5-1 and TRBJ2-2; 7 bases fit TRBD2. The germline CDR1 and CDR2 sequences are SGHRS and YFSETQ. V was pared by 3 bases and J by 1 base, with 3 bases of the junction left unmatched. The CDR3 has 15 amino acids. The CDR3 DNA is TGCGCCAGCAGCTCGGGACTAAAGAACACCGGGGAGCTGTTTTTT. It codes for CASSSGLKNTGELFF.

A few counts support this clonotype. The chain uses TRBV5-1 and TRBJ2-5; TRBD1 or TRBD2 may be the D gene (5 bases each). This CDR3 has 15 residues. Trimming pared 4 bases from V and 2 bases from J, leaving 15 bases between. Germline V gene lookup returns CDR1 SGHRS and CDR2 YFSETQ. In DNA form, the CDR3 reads TGCGCCAGCAGCCCCGAGCCGGGACCTCAAGAGACCCAGTACTTC. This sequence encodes CASSPEPGPQETQYF. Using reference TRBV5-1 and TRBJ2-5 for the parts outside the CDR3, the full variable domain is KAGVTQTPRYLIKTRGQQVTLSCSPISGHRSVSWYQQTPGQGLQFLFEYFSETQRNKGNFPGRFSGRQFSNSRSEMNVSTLELGDSALYLCASSPEPGPQETQYFGPGTRLLVL.

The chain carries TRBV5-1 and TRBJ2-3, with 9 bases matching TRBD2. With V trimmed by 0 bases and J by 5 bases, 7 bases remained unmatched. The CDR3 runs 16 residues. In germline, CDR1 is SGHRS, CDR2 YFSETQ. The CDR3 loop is CASSLDGGRARDTQYF. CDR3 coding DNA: TGCGCCAGCAGCTTGGATGGCGGGAGGGCCAGAGATACGCAGTATTTT.

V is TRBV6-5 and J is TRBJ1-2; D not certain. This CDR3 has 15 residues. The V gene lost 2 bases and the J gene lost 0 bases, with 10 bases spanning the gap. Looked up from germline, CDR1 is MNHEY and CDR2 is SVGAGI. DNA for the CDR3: TGTGCCAGCAGTTACGCCCCACGGGCTAACTATGGCTACACCTTC. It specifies CASSYAPRANYGYTF.

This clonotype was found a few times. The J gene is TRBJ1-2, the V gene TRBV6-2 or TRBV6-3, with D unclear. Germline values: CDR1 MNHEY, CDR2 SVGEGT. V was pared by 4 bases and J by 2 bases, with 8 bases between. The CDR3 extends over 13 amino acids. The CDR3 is CASSSGRNYGYTF. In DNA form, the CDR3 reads TGTGCCAGCAGTTCAGGACGCAACTATGGCTACACCTTC.

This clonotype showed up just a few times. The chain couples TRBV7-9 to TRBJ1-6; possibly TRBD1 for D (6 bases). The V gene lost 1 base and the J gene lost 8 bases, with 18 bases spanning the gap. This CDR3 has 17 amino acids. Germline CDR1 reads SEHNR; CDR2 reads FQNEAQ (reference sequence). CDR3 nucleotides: TGTGCCAGCAGCTTAGGGGACACACTCGACGTTGATTCACCCCTCCACTTT. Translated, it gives CASSLGDTLDVDSPLHF.

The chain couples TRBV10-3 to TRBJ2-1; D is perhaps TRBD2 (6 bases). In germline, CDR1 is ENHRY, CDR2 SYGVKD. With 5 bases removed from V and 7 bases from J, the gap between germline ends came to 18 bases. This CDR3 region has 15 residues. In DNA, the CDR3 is TGTGCCATCAGTTTCTCCGGGAGCGTGGGGAATGAGCAGTTCTTC. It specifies CAISFSGSVGNEQFF.

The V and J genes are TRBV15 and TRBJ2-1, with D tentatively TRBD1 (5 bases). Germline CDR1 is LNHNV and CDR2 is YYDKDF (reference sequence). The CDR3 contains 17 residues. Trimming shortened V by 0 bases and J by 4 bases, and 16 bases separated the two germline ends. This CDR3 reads CATSRDYDSSPYNEQFF. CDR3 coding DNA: TGTGCCACCAGCAGAGATTACGACAGCTCCCCTTACAATGAGCAGTTCTTC.

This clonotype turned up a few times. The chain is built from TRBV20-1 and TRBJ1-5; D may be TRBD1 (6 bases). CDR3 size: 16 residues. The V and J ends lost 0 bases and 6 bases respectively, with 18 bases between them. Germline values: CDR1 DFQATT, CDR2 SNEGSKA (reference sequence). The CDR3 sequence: CSARDRRRGYSQPQHF. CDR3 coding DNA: TGCAGTGCTAGAGATCGGCGCAGGGGATATAGTCAGCCCCAGCATTTT.

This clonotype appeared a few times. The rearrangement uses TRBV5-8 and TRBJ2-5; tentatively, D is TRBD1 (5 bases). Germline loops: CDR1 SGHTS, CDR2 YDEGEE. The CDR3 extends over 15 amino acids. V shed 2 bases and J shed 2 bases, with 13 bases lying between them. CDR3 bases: TGTGCCAGCAGCTTTGGAGACAGAGTTCAAGAGACCCAGTACTTC. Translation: CASSFGDRVQETQYF.

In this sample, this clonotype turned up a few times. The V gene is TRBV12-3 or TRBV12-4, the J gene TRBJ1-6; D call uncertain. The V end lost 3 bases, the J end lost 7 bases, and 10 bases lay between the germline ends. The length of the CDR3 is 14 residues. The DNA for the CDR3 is TGTGCCAGCAGTTTCCGGCGGGGAAATTCACCCCTCCACTTT. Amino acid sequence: CASSFRRGNSPLHF.

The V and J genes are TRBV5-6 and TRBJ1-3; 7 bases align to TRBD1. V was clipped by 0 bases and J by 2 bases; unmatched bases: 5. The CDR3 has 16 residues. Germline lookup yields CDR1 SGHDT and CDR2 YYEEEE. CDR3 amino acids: CASSLARRGAGNTIYF. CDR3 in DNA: TGTGCCAGCAGCTTGGCCCGCAGGGGGGCTGGAAACACCATATATTTT.

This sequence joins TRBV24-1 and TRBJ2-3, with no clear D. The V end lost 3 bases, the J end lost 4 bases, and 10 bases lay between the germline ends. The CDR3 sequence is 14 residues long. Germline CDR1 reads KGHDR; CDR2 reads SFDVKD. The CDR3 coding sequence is TGTGCCACCAGTGATGTATCGATCGCAGATACGCAGTATTTT. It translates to CATSDVSIADTQYF.

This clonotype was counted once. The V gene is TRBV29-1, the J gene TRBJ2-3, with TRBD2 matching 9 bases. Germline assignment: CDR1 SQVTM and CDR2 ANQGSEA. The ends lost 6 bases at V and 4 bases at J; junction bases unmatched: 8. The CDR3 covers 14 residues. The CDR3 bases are TGCAGCGTGCCGTGGAGCGGGAGGCCAGATACGCAGTATTTT. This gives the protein CSVPWSGRPDTQYF.

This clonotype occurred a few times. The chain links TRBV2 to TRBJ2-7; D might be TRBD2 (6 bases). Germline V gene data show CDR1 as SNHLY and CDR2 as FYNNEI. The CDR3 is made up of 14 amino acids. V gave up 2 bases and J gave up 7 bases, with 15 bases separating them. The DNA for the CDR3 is TGTGCCAGCAGTGAAAGAGCGGGTCTCCTGGAGCAGTACTTC. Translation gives CASSERAGLLEQYF. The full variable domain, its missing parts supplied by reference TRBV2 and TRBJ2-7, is EPEVTQTPSHQVTQMGQEVILRCVPISNHLYFYWYRQILGQKVEFLVSFYNNEISEKSEIFDDQFSVERPDGSNFTLKIRSTKLEDSAMYFCASSERAGLLEQYFGPGTRLTVT.

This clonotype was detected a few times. The CDR3 reads CASSSKDRGVGNEQFF. DNA for the CDR3: TGTGCCAGCAGCTCCAAGGACAGGGGTGTAGGCAATGAGCAGTTCTTC. The chain couples TRBV5-5 to TRBJ2-1, with 9 bases aligning to TRBD1. The germline gives CDR1 SGHKS, CDR2 YYEKEE (reference sequence). This CDR3 is built from 16 residues. V lost 3 bases, J lost 6 bases, and 10 bases stayed unmatched.

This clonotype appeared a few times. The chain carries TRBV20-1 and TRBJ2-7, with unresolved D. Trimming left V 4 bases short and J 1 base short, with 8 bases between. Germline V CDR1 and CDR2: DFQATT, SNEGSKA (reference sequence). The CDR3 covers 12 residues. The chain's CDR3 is CSATIGSYEQYF. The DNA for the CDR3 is TGCAGTGCTACGATTGGGTCCTACGAGCAGTACTTC.

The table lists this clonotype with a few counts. The CDR3 here is CASSPPGGEETQYF. CDR3 nucleotide sequence: TGTGCCAGCAGCCCCCCAGGAGGGGAAGAGACCCAGTACTTC. The gene calls are TRBV4-2 and TRBJ2-5; the D gene is possibly TRBD2 (6 bases). V dropped 4 bases and J dropped 3 bases, with 12 bases sitting between them. CDR1 is LGHNA and CDR2 is YNFKEQ in the germline V gene. CDR3 size: 14 residues.

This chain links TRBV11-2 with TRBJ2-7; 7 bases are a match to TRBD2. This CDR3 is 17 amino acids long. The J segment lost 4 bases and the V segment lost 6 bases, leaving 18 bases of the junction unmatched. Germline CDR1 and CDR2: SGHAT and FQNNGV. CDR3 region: CASSSFFVERGKYEQYF. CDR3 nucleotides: TGTGCCAGCAGTTCCTTCTTTGTCGAGCGGGGCAAATACGAGCAGTACTTC.

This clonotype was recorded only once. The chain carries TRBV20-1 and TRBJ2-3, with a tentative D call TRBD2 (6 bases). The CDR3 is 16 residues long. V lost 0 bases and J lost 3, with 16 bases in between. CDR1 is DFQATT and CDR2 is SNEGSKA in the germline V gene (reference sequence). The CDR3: CSARDLAPEGTDTQYF. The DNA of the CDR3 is TGCAGTGCTAGAGACCTAGCGCCCGAGGGGACAGATACGCAGTATTTT.

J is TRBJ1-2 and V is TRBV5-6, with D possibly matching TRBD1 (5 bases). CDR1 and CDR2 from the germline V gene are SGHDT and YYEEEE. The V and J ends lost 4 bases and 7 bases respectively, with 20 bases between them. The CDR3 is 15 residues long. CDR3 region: CASSHWDRRKFGYTF. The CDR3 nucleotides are TGTGCCAGCAGCCATTGGGACCGCCGGAAATTTGGCTACACCTTC.

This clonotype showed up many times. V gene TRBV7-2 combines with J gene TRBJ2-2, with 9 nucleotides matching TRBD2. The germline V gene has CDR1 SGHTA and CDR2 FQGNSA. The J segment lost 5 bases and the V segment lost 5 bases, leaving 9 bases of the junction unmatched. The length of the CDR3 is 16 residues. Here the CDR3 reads CASSPGSGRGTGELFF. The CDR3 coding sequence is TGTGCCAGCAGCCCCGGTAGCGGGAGAGGTACCGGGGAGCTGTTTTTT.

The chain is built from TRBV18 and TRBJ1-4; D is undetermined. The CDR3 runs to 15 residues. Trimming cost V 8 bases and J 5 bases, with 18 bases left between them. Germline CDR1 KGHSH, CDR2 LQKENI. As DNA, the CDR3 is TGTGCCAGCCGACCGCAGAGTGGTAGGAATGAAAAACTGTTTTTT. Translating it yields CASRPQSGRNEKLFF.

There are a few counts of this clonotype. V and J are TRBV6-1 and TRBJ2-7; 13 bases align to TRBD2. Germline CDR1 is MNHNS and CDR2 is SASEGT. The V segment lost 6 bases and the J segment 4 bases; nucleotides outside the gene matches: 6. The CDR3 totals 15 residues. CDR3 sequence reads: CASSPSGLAGYEQYV. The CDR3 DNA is TGTGCCAGCAGCCCATCGGGACTAGCGGGATACGAGCAGTACGTC.

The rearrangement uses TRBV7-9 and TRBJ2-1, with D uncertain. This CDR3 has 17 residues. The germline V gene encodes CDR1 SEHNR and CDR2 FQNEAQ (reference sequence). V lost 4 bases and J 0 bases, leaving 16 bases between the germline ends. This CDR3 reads CASSSPSPISSYNEQFF. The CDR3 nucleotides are TGTGCCAGCAGCTCTCCCTCACCCATTAGCTCCTACAATGAGCAGTTCTTC.

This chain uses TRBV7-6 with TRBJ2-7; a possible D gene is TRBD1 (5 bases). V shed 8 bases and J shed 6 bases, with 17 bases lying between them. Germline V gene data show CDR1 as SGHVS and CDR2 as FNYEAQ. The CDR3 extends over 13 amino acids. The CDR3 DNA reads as TGTGCCAGCGCTAGGCAGGACAATGGCGAGCAGTACTTC. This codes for CASARQDNGEQYF.

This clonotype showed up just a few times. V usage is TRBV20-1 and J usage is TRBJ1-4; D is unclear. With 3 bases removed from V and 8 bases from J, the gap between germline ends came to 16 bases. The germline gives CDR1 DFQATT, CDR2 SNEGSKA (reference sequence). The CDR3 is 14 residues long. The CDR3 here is CSASVGSSEEKLFF. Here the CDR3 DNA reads TGCAGTGCTAGTGTGGGGTCATCAGAAGAAAAACTGTTTTTT.